The TCR beta chain described here comes from a study of blood T cell repertoires in COVID-19. About the research overall: Donors in the United States, Italy and Spain gave samples during acute or convalescent COVID-19. The cDNA or gDNA used as material had been derived from T cells, B-cell-depleted T cells, or PBMCs.

Only in-frame clones appear in the TCRdb table, and some are missing; sequencing was by immunoSEQ multiplex PCR. This sample has approximately 94,000 clones; about 80% occur once, and the top ten carry 20% to 25%. CDR1 KGHDR and CDR2 SFDVKD come from the germline V gene. The CDR3 extends over 13 amino acids. V shed 4 bases and J shed 7 bases, with 10 bases lying between them. The gene calls are TRBV24-1 and TRBJ2-1; D not certain. Sequencing input: peripheral blood. The TCR sequence derives from a human donor in a cohort sampled during active COVID-19. The CDR3 DNA follows: TGTGCCACCAGTGACCCTGGTCGGAATGAGCAGTTCTTC. Translated, it gives CATSDPGRNEQFF.